This T cell receptor (beta chain) was sequenced for a study of blood T cell repertoires in COVID-19 (TCRdb year 2020). Background on the whole study: Samples from collaborators originated in the United States, Italy and Spain and spanned both the acute and convalescent phases of COVID-19. Where HLA class I and class II types were available, the types were taken from metadata supplied by the sample provider, not from assay-based typing. A freely available public database, intended as a resource for researchers studying the immune response to SARS-CoV-2, is where the repertoires were released. Samples came from the ongoing ImmuneRACE study (first 160 participants) plus 1,254 subjects from 6 global collaborators. The sample metadata nearly always contained a de-identified subject ID, COVID-19 status, age in years and sex. Subjects who had been exposed to COVID-19, were actively infected with it, or had recovered from it provided the deeply sampled blood TCRbeta repertoires that made up the dataset. The prospective study material was composed of cDNA or gDNA derived from T cells, B-cell-depleted T cells, or PBMCs. Study-wide findings and limitations: The amount of clinical and demographic metadata varied by source and participant and was provided uncurated.

Whole blood was collected in K2EDTA tubes by collaborating institutions according to the institutions' own protocols. For TCRbeta analysis, collaborator samples were shipped as frozen whole blood, as isolated PBMCs, or as DNA extracted from either sample type. TCRbeta CDR3 regions were amplified from genomic DNA using the immunoSEQ Assay, a bias-controlled multiplex PCR. The paper's processing steps were these. The number of nucleated cells in each sample was estimated from the amplification of reference gene primers within the assay. To quantify the absolute abundance of each unique TCRbeta CDR3 rearrangement, sequence reads were collapsed and filtered. Productive Simpson clonality was computed per sample as the square root of Simpson's diversity index over productive rearrangements. TCRdb stores this immuneACCESS table with in-frame sequences only. Part of the clones is absent; in the studies checked, under half of the shortfall reflects unresolved V genes, and no reason is known for the rest. V and J calls plus clone size are reproduced from that table; the DNA served to infer D and trimming. The sample records 90,000 to 120,000 clones, about 87% of which are singletons. Together, the top ten hold approximately 6.2% of the sample.

Notes on this clone: No antigen is known for it. There are no base qualities to consult, and no much larger clone falls within one base.

CDR1 and CDR2, looked up from the germline V gene, are MGHRA and YSYEKL. There are 17 amino acids in the CDR3, from cysteine to phenylalanine inclusive. Solely the CDR3 DNA is kept, with 51 bases framed from the first base. The V end gives up 3 bases and the J end 1 base, leaving 10 bases in the junction not matched to a gene. The receptor comes from a man in his fifties with active or convalescent COVID-19. Sequencing was done on a sample of peripheral blood. This chain joins TRBV4-1 to TRBJ2-3, and 7 junction bases match TRBD2. CDR3 protein: CASSHLMTGRGTDTQYF. The sequenced DNA: TGCGCCAGCAGCCACCTAATGACTGGGAGGGGCACAGATACGCAGTATTTT.